Listed here are 5 T cell receptor beta chains from one sample, sequenced in a study of blood T cell repertoires in COVID-19. Profiled with immunoSEQ multiplex PCR; TCRdb holds only in-frame clones, not every one. The sample has 30,000 to 40,000 clones, more than 90% seen once; the top ten hold roughly 6%. Sequencing was done on a sample of peripheral blood. The receptor set was obtained from a woman aged 80 or over with acute or convalescent COVID-19.

This chain links TRBV5-1 with TRBJ2-7; no firm D call. CDR1 and CDR2 (germline): SGHRS, YFSETQ. CDR3 length: 14 residues. V lost 3 bases, J lost 3 bases, and 13 bases lay in between. For the CDR3, the DNA is TGCGCCAGCAGCTCTCCTAGTACCAACTACGAGCAGTACTTC. It translates to CASSSPSTNYEQYF.

This sequence joins TRBV7-2 and TRBJ1-3; perhaps TRBD1 as D (6 bases). Germline loops: CDR1 SGHTA, CDR2 FQGNSA. The CDR3 contains 15 residues. Trimming took off 5 bases at V and 4 bases at J, with 15 bases between the two ends. The CDR3 loop is CASSTQGPGGNTIYF. CDR3 DNA: TGTGCCAGCAGCACACAGGGACCCGGAGGAAACACCATATATTTT.

The J gene is TRBJ2-6, the V gene TRBV5-4; D not certain. Germline V lookup: CDR1 SGHNT, CDR2 YYREEE (reference sequence). V was clipped by 7 bases and J by 4 bases, with 9 bases between them. The CDR3 has 13 residues. The CDR3 bases are TGTGCCAGCCGGTATTCCGGGGCCAACGTCCTGACTTTC. Its protein product is CASRYSGANVLTF.

This clone was seen only once. V and J are TRBV19 and TRBJ1-5; TRBD1 is a possible D gene (6 bases). Trimming took 7 bases from V and 0 from J, leaving 22 bases between them. CDR1 is LNHDA, CDR2 SQIVND, per germline (reference sequence). The CDR3 extends over 18 amino acids. The DNA for the CDR3 is TGTGCCAGTACCCTCGACAGGTTAGAGTTATATAGCAATCAGCCCCAGCATTTT. Protein: CASTLDRLELYSNQPQHF.

The chain has TRBV6-5 and TRBJ2-1; TRBD1 agrees at 8 bases. Germline CDR1 is MNHEY and CDR2 is SVGAGI. The CDR3 extends over 14 amino acids. The ends lost 8 bases at V and 7 bases at J; junction bases unmatched: 10. The DNA for the CDR3 is TGTGCCAGCGAAGACAGGGGAATTTCGAATGAGCAGTTCTTC. It encodes CASEDRGISNEQFF.